This T cell receptor (beta chain) was identified in a study of technical replicates of blood from several donors. Sequencing used immunoSEQ multiplex PCR; TCRdb keeps in-frame clones, though not all of them. Among some 50,000 clones listed, 94% were seen once. The CDR3 length is 14 residues. The V gene lost 5 bases and the J gene lost 2 bases, with 12 bases spanning the gap. Per the germline V gene, CDR1 is PRHDT and CDR2 is FYEKMQ (reference sequence). This chain uses TRBV13 with TRBJ1-2, with D possibly matching TRBD1 (5 bases). This sequence was found in a human donor in good health. Sequencing used T cells isolated from PBMCs. Here the CDR3 DNA reads TGTGCCAGCAGCCAAGGACACTTAAACTATGGCTACACCTTC. This codes for CASSQGHLNYGYTF.